The clone carrying this T cell receptor (beta chain) was recorded only once. The source of the sample is a study of blood T cell repertoires in COVID-19. For the study at large: Sites across the United States, Italy and Spain contributed samples from acute and convalescent COVID-19. PBMCs, B-cell-depleted T cells, or T cells were the source of the cDNA or gDNA that made up the material.

Study processing details: Estimated nucleated cell counts came from reference gene primer amplification. The assay was immunoSEQ multiplex PCR, and TCRdb's table has in-frame clones only and misses some. The V and J calls and clone size were taken over from that table, and D and trimming were inferred from the DNA. The table shows more than 90,000 clones, with roughly 84% occurring only once. Sequencing used peripheral blood. This TCR came from a woman aged 70 to 79 with acute or convalescent COVID-19.

The CDR3 bases are TGTGCCAGCAGTTCTTACAATGAGCAGTTCTTC. It translates to CASSSYNEQFF. The V gene is TRBV12-3 or TRBV12-4, the J gene TRBJ2-1, with D hard to call. V shed 4 bases and J shed 4 bases, with 2 bases lying between them. The CDR3 loop spans 11 amino acids.